The 21 T cell receptor beta chains listed next were all sequenced from one sample in a study of blood T cell repertoires in COVID-19. Sequencing used immunoSEQ multiplex PCR; TCRdb keeps in-frame clones, though not all of them. The sample has roughly 280,000 clones; less than 90% are singletons. Material for sequencing was peripheral blood. All receptors come from a young man with active or convalescent COVID-19.

The chain employs TRBV2 and TRBJ1-4, with unresolved D. Germline values: CDR1 SNHLY, CDR2 FYNNEI. The V end lost 6 bases, the J end lost 8 bases, and 10 bases lay between the germline ends. This CDR3 comprises 12 residues. CDR3 nucleotide sequence: TGTGCCAGCAGGAGAGAATGGGAAAAACTGTTTTTT. Amino acids: CASRREWEKLFF. Full variable domain (outside the CDR3, taken from reference TRBV2 and TRBJ1-4): EPEVTQTPSHQVTQMGQEVILRCVPISNHLYFYWYRQILGQKVEFLVSFYNNEISEKSEIFDDQFSVERPDGSNFTLKIRSTKLEDSAMYFCASRREWEKLFFGSGTQLSVL.

This chain connects TRBV18 to TRBJ2-7; D is perhaps TRBD2 (5 bases). The ends were cut back, 6 bases at V and 6 bases at J, with 21 bases in the middle. The CDR3 is made up of 15 amino acids. The germline V gene has CDR1 KGHSH and CDR2 LQKENI. The CDR3 region has the DNA TGTGCCAGCTCTCCCCGCGGGTCAGCCACCTCCGAGCAGTACTTC. Protein: CASSPRGSATSEQYF.

The chain carries TRBV5-1 and TRBJ1-4, with 7 positions matching TRBD1. The CDR3 is 12 amino acids. Germline V lookup: CDR1 SGHRS, CDR2 YFSETQ. J gave up 8 bases and V 6 bases, and 4 bases lay outside the gene matches. The CDR3 spells CASKGTEEKLFF. The CDR3 DNA follows: TGCGCCAGCAAGGGGACAGAGGAAAAACTGTTTTTT.

The chain joins TRBV3-1 (or the pseudogene TRBV3-2) to TRBJ2-5; TRBD1 matches 9 bases. J lost 4 bases, V lost 3 bases, and 6 bases had no gene match. Per the germline V gene, CDR1 is LGHDT and CDR2 is YNNKEL (reference sequence). This CDR3 comprises 15 residues. The CDR3 DNA reads as TGTGCCAGCAGCCACGCCCGGACAGGGGTAGAGACCCAGTACTTC. Amino acid sequence: CASSHARTGVETQYF.

The CDR3 here is CAISSDRVNQPQHF. The DNA for the CDR3 is TGTGCCATCAGTTCCGACAGAGTCAATCAGCCCCAGCATTTT. This chain uses TRBV10-3 with TRBJ1-5; D is possibly TRBD1 (5 bases). Trimming shortened V by 5 bases and J by 3 bases, and 11 bases separated the two germline ends. From germline, CDR1 is ENHRY and CDR2 SYGVKD. The CDR3 is made up of 14 amino acids.

In its sample, this clone was seen once. This rearrangement joins TRBV29-1 to TRBJ1-1; TRBD1 aligns across 7 bases. Germline CDR1 SQVTM, CDR2 ANQGSEA. V trimming: 5 bases; J trimming: 3 bases; junction bases outside the gene matches: 9. The CDR3 runs to 14 residues. The CDR3 reads CSVNRPGGYTEAFF. CDR3 in DNA: TGCAGCGTTAATCGGCCAGGGGGATACACTGAAGCTTTCTTT.

This chain links TRBV3-1 (or the pseudogene TRBV3-2) with TRBJ2-2; 7 nucleotides align to TRBD2. J lost 7 bases, V lost 6 bases, and 8 bases had no gene match. Germline CDR1 and CDR2: LGHDT and YNNKEL (reference sequence). The CDR3 is 14 amino acids. For the CDR3, the DNA is TGTGCCAGCAGTCAGACTAGCAGAGGCGGGGAGCTGTTTTTT. Translation gives CASSQTSRGGELFF.

The rearrangement uses TRBV7-2 and TRBJ1-6; 7 bases align to TRBD1. After removal of 5 bases from V and 7 bases from J, the junction contained 11 bases not matched to a gene. Per germline, CDR1 SGHTA and CDR2 FQGNSA. The CDR3 is 16 residues long. CDR3 loop: CASSETGTAANSPLHF. Written as DNA, the CDR3 is TGTGCCAGCAGCGAAACTGGGACAGCGGCCAATTCACCCCTCCACTTT.

V and J are TRBV6-1 and TRBJ2-5, with D uncertain. Trimming took off 3 bases at V and 8 bases at J, with 19 bases between the two ends. Germline V gene lookup returns CDR1 MNHNS and CDR2 SASEGT. The CDR3 is 15 residues long. Here the CDR3 reads CASSDRLSAFVTQYF. The CDR3 bases are TGTGCCAGCAGTGATAGACTCTCCGCTTTTGTAACCCAGTACTTC.

This clone appeared once. CDR3 loop: CAWKRPGQTTYEQYF. The CDR3 DNA sequence: TGTGCCTGGAAACGACCGGGACAGACAACCTACGAGCAGTACTTC. The chain is built from TRBV30 and TRBJ2-7; 7 nucleotides match TRBD1. Germline V gene lookup returns CDR1 GTSNPN and CDR2 SVGIG (reference sequence). Trimming cost V 4 bases and J 2 bases; bases outside gene matches: 11. The CDR3 is 15 residues long.

The J gene is TRBJ2-2, the V gene TRBV5-1; D gene ambiguous. Germline V gene lookup returns CDR1 SGHRS and CDR2 YFSETQ. V was clipped by 2 bases and J by 4 bases, with 12 bases between them. CDR3 length: 15 residues. CDR3 protein: CASSLVQVGTGELFF. The CDR3 bases are TGCGCCAGCAGCTTAGTCCAGGTGGGCACCGGGGAGCTGTTTTTT.

This sequence joins TRBV6-4 and TRBJ2-7; D is unclear. Per the germline V gene, CDR1 is MRHNA and CDR2 is SNTAGT. V was trimmed by 3 bases and J by 0 bases, leaving 6 bases between them. The CDR3 covers 13 residues. CDR3 DNA: TGTGCCAGCAGTGAGGGCGACTCCTACGAGCAGTACTTC. It is translated as CASSEGDSYEQYF.

The sample holds one count of this clone. The genes are TRBV10-1 and TRBJ2-7, with D tentatively TRBD1 (6 bases). The V gene's germline CDR1 is WNHNN and CDR2 SYGVQD (reference sequence). Trimming cost V 2 bases and J 2 bases, with 7 bases left between them. There are 13 residues in the CDR3. Here the CDR3 DNA reads TGCGCCAGCAGTGAGACAGGGCCCTACGAGCAGTACTTC. As protein: CASSETGPYEQYF.

V usage is TRBV24-1 and J usage is TRBJ1-2; D is possibly TRBD1 (6 bases). The germline gives CDR1 KGHDR, CDR2 SFDVKD. This CDR3 has 13 amino acids. V shed 9 bases and J shed 4 bases, with 14 bases lying between them. For the CDR3, the DNA is TGTGCCACCTCCCACAGGGACCTCTATGGCTACACCTTC. Translation: CATSHRDLYGYTF.

With regard to this clone: This CDR3 is also generated by other DNA sequences in the sample. This rearrangement joins TRBV12-3 or TRBV12-4 to TRBJ2-3, with TRBD2 matching 10 bases. This CDR3 is built from 13 residues. CDR3 amino acids: CASGGARTDTQYF. CDR3 in DNA: TGTGCAAGCGGGGGGGCCCGCACAGATACGCAGTATTTT.

The CDR3 DNA sequence: TGTGCCAGCAGTGAAGACAGGGGGCCAAATCAGCCCCAGCATTTT. It codes for CASSEDRGPNQPQHF. The V and J genes are TRBV2 and TRBJ1-5; 9 nucleotides line up with TRBD1. The length of the CDR3 is 15 residues. Germline-derived CDR1 and CDR2 are SNHLY and FYNNEI. J lost 4 bases, V lost 1 base, and 2 bases had no gene match.

This chain uses TRBV5-8 with TRBJ1-2; the match to TRBD1 covers 9 bases. The CDR3 has 13 residues. J gave up 8 bases and V 4 bases, and 6 bases lay outside the gene matches. Germline V gives CDR1 SGHTS, CDR2 YDEGEE. The CDR3 loop is CASSTHRGHGYTF. The CDR3 nucleotides read TGTGCCAGCAGCACTCACAGGGGGCACGGCTACACCTTC.

The genes are TRBV6-5 and TRBJ1-6, with 10 positions matching TRBD1. The V and J ends lost 6 bases and 14 bases, in that order; junction bases with no gene match: 13. The CDR3 spans 15 residues. CDR1 and CDR2 from the germline V gene are MNHEY and SVGAGI. In DNA, the CDR3 is TGTGCCAGCAGCAACCCGGGACAGGGGATAGTGGCCCTCCACTTT. Protein sequence: CASSNPGQGIVALHF.

The chain recombines TRBV4-1 with TRBJ2-7; 7 nucleotides agree with TRBD1. V lost 4 bases, J lost 0 bases, and 9 bases stayed unmatched. Germline V lookup: CDR1 MGHRA, CDR2 YSYEKL. The CDR3 consists of 16 residues. CDR3: CASSRSTGTDSYEQYF. CDR3 DNA sequence: TGCGCCAGCAGCCGCTCCACCGGGACAGACTCCTACGAGCAGTACTTC.

V is TRBV6-5 and J is TRBJ1-2; 7 positions match TRBD1. This CDR3 spans 15 amino acids. Unmatched junction bases numbered 9, after V lost 7 bases and J lost 1 base. Per germline, CDR1 MNHEY and CDR2 SVGAGI. In nucleotides, the CDR3 is TGTGCCAGCATGACAGGGACAGACAATAACTATGGCTACACCTTC. As protein: CASMTGTDNNYGYTF.

The V gene is TRBV6-2 or TRBV6-3, the J gene TRBJ1-2, with 7 bases fitting TRBD1. The CDR3 is 17 amino acids. The V gene end was trimmed by 2 bases and the J gene end by 2 bases; junction bases not matched to a gene: 11. Germline-derived CDR1 and CDR2 are MNHEY and SVGEGT. CDR3 nucleotides: TGTGCCAGCAGTTACCCATCGAAGGGGACAGAGAACTATGGCTACACCTTC. Its translation is CASSYPSKGTENYGYTF.